The clone carrying this T cell receptor (beta chain) has a handful of counts. The sample belongs to a study of T-cell reconstitution after alpha-beta-depleted transplantation in children. Unique molecular identifiers featured in how the TCRbeta library was prepared. TCRdb re-called the PCR reads with MiXCR, one entry per CDR3 protein. The sample shows about 610,000 distinct CDR3 sequences, 25% to 30% of them seen only once. The CDR3 consists of 12 residues. Germline values: CDR1 MNHEY, CDR2 SMNVEV (reference sequence). V gave up 5 bases and J gave up 8 bases, with 12 bases separating them. The chain combines TRBV27 with TRBJ2-5; D may be TRBD2 (5 bases). The specimen comprised PBMCs, sampled before TCRalphabeta/CD19-depleted stem cell transplant. The sequence derives from a boy less than two years old with Wiskott-Aldrich syndrome, due to receive a stem cell transplant. In nucleotides, the CDR3 is TGTGCCAGCAGTACGGTGACGGGAACCCAGTACTTC. Translation gives CASSTVTGTQYF.